A selection of T cell receptor beta chains follows, all from one sample in a study of lymphopenia after photon versus proton radiotherapy. Sequencing was performed with immunoSEQ multiplex PCR; in TCRdb, only in-frame clones are kept and a portion is missing. The repertoire consists of under 7,000 clones, with approximately 90% occurring once and the leading ten covering 11%. Source: peripheral blood, taken from a patient treated with photon-based radiotherapy. Receptor source: a man aged 60-69 years with cholangiocarcinoma. Both conserved end residues are part of each CDR3. Fields, in order: V gene, clone size, J gene, D gene, CDR3 protein, CDR3 DNA. A D gene is named only where the DNA matches it firmly. Rows give clone size only sometimes, using once, few, many, or a class for an expanded clone.

TRBV7-7,once,TRBJ2-7,-,CASSLNPLSYEQYF,TGTGCTAGCAGCTTAAATCCTCTCTCCTACGAGCAGTACTTC
TRBV27,once,TRBJ2-1,TRBD1,CASSTSGTGYGEQFF,TGTGCCAGCAGTACCTCCGGGACAGGGTATGGGGAGCAGTTCTTC
TRBV11-3,-,TRBJ2-5,-,CASSSSSYPETQYF,TGTGCCAGCAGCTCCTCCTCCTATCCAGAGACCCAGTACTTC
TRBV9,few,TRBJ2-7,TRBD1,CASSGRDRVYEQYF,TGTGCCAGCAGCGGTCGGGACAGGGTGTACGAGCAGTACTTC
TRBV7-3,-,TRBJ1-2,-,CASSPSTGYGYTF,TGTGCCAGCAGCCCTTCGACAGGCTATGGCTACACCTTC
TRBV19,-,TRBJ1-2,-,CASSLGPGGYTF,TGTGCCAGTAGCCTCGGGCCCGGAGGCTACACCTTC
TRBV6-5,-,TRBJ2-7,TRBD2,CASSYVAGGTYEQYF,TGTGCCAGCAGTTACGTAGCGGGAGGGACCTACGAGCAGTACTTC
TRBV11-3,-,TRBJ1-1,-,CASSVSGNTEAFF,TGTGCCAGCAGTGTCTCAGGGAACACTGAAGCTTTCTTT
TRBV11-3,-,TRBJ1-5,-,CASSLEPRQPQHF,TGTGCCAGCAGCTTAGAGCCTAGACAGCCCCAGCATTTT
TRBV7-2,-,TRBJ2-5,TRBD2,CASSLMTSGGLTGAQYF,TGTGCCAGCAGCTTAATGACTAGCGGGGGGCTCACGGGGGCCCAGTACTTC
TRBV10-3,-,TRBJ2-7,TRBD1,CAISQTGTGVGEQYF,TGTGCCATCAGCCAAACCGGGACAGGGGTTGGCGAGCAGTACTTC
TRBV6-5,-,TRBJ2-3,-,CASSNSGPLDTQYF,TGTGCCAGCAGTAACTCGGGGCCATTGGATACGCAGTATTTT
TRBV19,-,TRBJ2-1,-,CASRDSSYNEQFF,TGTGCCAGTAGGGACAGCTCCTACAATGAGCAGTTCTTC